This TCR beta chain was recorded in a study of cytomegalovirus exposure and HLA in healthy donors. Study in general: A subsequent analysis stated that the roughly 130 validation repertoires were run on the same platform as the approximately 700 first-cohort repertoires.

To note about this clone: Its antigen is still unknown.

Sequencing used immunoSEQ multiplex PCR; TCRdb keeps in-frame clones, though not all of them. The data contain over 150,000 clones, about 86% of them singletons. Study-level points and caveats: First-cohort TCR clusters tended to co-occur in the 90 to 150 validation repertoires, a later analysis found. Many donors carried some public TCRs, although rarity characterized most TCR sequences. Reports showed the classifier diagnosing cytomegalovirus status with high specificity and sensitivity.

The clonotype originates from a woman younger than 35 in good health and CMV-seropositive. The specimen sequenced was PBMCs.

Here the CDR3 reads CASSLYLGQVDYGYTF. The CDR3 nucleotides are TGCGCCAGCAGCTTGTACCTGGGACAGGTAGACTATGGCTACACCTTC. The V and J genes are TRBV5-1 and TRBJ1-2; TRBD1 agrees at 8 bases. V trimming: 1 base; J trimming: 3 bases; junction bases outside the gene matches: 8. CDR1 and CDR2 (germline): SGHRS, YFSETQ. The CDR3 contains 16 residues. Based on the CDR3 plus reference TRBV5-1 and TRBJ1-2, the full variable domain is KAGVTQTPRYLIKTRGQQVTLSCSPISGHRSVSWYQQTPGQGLQFLFEYFSETQRNKGNFPGRFSGRQFSNSRSEMNVSTLELGDSALYLCASSLYLGQVDYGYTFGSGTRLTVV.